This TCR beta chain appears in the sequencing data of a study of cytomegalovirus exposure and HLA in healthy donors. General study results and limits: Within the data, a cluster of highly shared sequence variants was likely a sequencing artifact. Common viral pathogens seemed to be connected with several of the most significant clusters, according to a later analysis. Later analysis identified about 17,000 TCR beta sequences associated with HLA alleles, using a false discovery rate threshold of 0.05.

The germline V and J ends were trimmed by 8 bases and 10 bases, with 17 bases remaining between them. Germline CDR1 and CDR2: MDHEN and SYDVKM. This CDR3 spans 12 amino acids. Worth noting for this clone: Its specificity is unknown.

Vbeta (60) and Jbeta (13) primers were used in the PCR. TCRdb keeps only in-frame clones here, not all; method: immunoSEQ multiplex PCR. The table has 150,000 to 180,000 clones, more than 75% seen once. The sequence derives from a woman aged 35 to 49 in good health and CMV-seropositive. V is TRBV28 and J is TRBJ1-1; TRBD1 is a possible D gene (5 bases). Sample: PBMCs. The CDR3 coding sequence is TGTGCCAGCTGGAATCGACAGACCGCAGCTTTCTTT. It codes for CASWNRQTAAFF.